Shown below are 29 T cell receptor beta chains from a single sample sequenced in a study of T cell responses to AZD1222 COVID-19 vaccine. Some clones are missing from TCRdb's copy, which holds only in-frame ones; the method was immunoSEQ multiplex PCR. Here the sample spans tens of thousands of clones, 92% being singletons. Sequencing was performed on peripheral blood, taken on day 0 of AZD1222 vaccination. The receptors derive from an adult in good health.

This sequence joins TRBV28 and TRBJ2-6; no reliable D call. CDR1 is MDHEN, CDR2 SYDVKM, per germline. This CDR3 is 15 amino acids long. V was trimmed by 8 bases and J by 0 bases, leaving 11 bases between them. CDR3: CASSGFNSGANVLTF. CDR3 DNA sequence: TGTGCCAGCTCGGGCTTTAACTCTGGGGCCAACGTCCTGACTTTC.

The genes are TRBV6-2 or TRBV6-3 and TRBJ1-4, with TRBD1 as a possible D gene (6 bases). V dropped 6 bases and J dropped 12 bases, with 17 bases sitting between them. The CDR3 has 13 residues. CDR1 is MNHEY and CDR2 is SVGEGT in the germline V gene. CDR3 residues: CASSQGTAGQLFF. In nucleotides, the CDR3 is TGTGCCAGCAGCCAGGGGACCGCTGGGCAACTGTTTTTT.

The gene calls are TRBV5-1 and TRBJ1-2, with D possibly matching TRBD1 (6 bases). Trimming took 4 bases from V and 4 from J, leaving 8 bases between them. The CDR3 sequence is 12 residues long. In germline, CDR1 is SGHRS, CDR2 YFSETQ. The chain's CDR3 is CASSLDSYGYTF. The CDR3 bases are TGCGCCAGCAGCCTGGACAGCTATGGCTACACCTTC. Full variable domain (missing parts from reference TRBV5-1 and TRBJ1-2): KAGVTQTPRYLIKTRGQQVTLSCSPISGHRSVSWYQQTPGQGLQFLFEYFSETQRNKGNFPGRFSGRQFSNSRSEMNVSTLELGDSALYLCASSLDSYGYTFGSGTRLTVV.

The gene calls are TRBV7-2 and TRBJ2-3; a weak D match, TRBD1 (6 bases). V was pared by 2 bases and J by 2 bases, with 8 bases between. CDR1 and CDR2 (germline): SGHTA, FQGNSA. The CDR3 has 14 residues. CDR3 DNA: TGTGCCAGCAGCTTATGGGGGCCCACAGATACGCAGTATTTT. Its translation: CASSLWGPTDTQYF.

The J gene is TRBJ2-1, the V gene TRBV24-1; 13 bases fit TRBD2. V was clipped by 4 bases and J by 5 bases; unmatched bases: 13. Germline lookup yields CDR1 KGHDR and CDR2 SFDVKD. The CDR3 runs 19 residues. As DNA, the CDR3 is TGTGCCACCAGTGACCCGACCGGAGGGACTAGCGGGATGAACAATGAGCAGTTCTTC. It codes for CATSDPTGGTSGMNNEQFF.

CDR3 DNA: TGCAGTGCTAGCGGGGCCTACGAGCAGTACTTC. This sequence encodes CSASGAYEQYF. This chain uses TRBV20-1 with TRBJ2-7; TRBD2 is a possible D gene (5 bases). Germline assignment: CDR1 DFQATT and CDR2 SNEGSKA (reference sequence). V lost 3 bases and J lost 2, with 5 bases in between. The CDR3 consists of 11 residues.

CDR3 residues: CASSPGLEKHEQYF. The CDR3 region has the DNA TGCGCCAGCAGCCCGGGACTAGAGAAACACGAGCAGTACTTC. The chain combines TRBV4-3 with TRBJ2-7; 8 bases map to TRBD2. The CDR3 has 14 residues. V dropped 4 bases and J dropped 5; count of bases not matched to a gene: 7. Germline CDR1 LGHNA, CDR2 YSLEER.

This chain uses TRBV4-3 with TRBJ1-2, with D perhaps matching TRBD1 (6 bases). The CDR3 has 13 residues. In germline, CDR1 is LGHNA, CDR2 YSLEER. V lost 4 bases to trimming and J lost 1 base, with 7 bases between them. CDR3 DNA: TGCGCCAGCAGCCGGGACATTAACTATGGCTACACCTTC. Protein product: CASSRDINYGYTF.

As DNA, the CDR3 is TGTGCCAGCAGCTGGTCGGGTTCCACCTACGAGCAGTACTTC. The encoded protein is CASSWSGSTYEQYF. The chain combines TRBV5-6 with TRBJ2-7; D remains unclear. This CDR3 spans 14 amino acids. The germline V gene has CDR1 SGHDT and CDR2 YYEEEE. The germline V and J ends were trimmed by 3 bases and 2 bases, with 12 bases remaining between them.

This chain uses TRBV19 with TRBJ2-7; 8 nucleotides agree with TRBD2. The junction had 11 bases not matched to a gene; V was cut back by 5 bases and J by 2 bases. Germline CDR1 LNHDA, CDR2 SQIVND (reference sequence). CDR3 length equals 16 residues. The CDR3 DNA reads TGTGCCAGTAGTCACCCCCGGGGAGCGGGAGCCTACGAGCAGTACTTC. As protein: CASSHPRGAGAYEQYF.

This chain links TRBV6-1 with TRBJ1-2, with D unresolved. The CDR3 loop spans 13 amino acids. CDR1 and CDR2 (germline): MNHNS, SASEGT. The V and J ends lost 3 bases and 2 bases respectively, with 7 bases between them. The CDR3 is CASSDSWNYGYTF. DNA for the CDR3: TGTGCCAGCAGTGATAGTTGGAACTATGGCTACACCTTC.

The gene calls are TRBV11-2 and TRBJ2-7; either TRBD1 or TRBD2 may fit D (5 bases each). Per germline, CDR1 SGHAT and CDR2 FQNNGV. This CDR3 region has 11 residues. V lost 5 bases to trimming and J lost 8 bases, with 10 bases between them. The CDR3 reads CASSLPGQQYF. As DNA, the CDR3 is TGTGCCAGCAGCCTCCCGGGACAGCAGTACTTC.

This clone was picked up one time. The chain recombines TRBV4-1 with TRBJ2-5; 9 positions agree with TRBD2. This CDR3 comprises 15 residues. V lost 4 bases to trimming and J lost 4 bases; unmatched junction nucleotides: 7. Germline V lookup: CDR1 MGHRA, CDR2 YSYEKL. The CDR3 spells CASSPQVSGRETQYF. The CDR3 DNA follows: TGCGCCAGCAGCCCCCAGGTTAGCGGGAGAGAGACCCAGTACTTC.

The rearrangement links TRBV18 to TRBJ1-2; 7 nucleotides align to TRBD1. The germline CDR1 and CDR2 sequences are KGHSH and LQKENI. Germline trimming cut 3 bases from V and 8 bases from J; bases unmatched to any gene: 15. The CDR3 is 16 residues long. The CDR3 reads CASSPAAQEGARGYTF. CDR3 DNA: TGTGCCAGCTCACCCGCAGCACAAGAGGGGGCTCGCGGCTACACCTTC.

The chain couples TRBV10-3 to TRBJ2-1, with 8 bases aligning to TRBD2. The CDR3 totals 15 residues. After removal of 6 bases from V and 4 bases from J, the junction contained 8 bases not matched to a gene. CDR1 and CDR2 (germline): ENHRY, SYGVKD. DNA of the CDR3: TGTGCCATCAGAGGAGCGGGAGAAGTTTACAATGAGCAGTTCTTC. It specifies CAIRGAGEVYNEQFF.

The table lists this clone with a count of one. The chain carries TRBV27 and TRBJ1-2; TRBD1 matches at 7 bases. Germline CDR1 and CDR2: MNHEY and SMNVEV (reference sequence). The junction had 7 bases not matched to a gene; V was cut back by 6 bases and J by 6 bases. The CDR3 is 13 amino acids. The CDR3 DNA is TGTGCCAGCAGATCGGGACAGCAGAATGGCTACACCTTC. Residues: CASRSGQQNGYTF.

As DNA, the CDR3 is TGTGCCAGTCAGGGGGCCTACCAGGGGCCCCAGCATTTT. It yields the protein CASQGAYQGPQHF. The V call is TRBV28, the J call TRBJ1-5; 8 bases line up with TRBD1. Germline lookup yields CDR1 MDHEN and CDR2 SYDVKM. Losses at the gene ends were 9 bases for V and 9 bases for J; bases not matched to a gene: 10. This CDR3 has 13 amino acids. The variable domain in full, with the rest retrieved from reference TRBV28 and TRBJ1-5, is DVKVTQSSRYLVKRTGEKVFLECVQDMDHENMFWYRQDPGLGLRLIYFSYDVKMKEKGDIPEGYSVSREKKERFSLILESASTNQTSMYLCASQGAYQGPQHFGDGTRLSIL.

The DNA for the CDR3 is TGTGCCAGCTCACCGCCCGGACTAGGGGGTTCGGATGAGCAGTTCTTC. As protein: CASSPPGLGGSDEQFF. The V gene is TRBV18, the J gene TRBJ2-1; a possible D gene is TRBD2 (7 bases). This CDR3 spans 16 amino acids. The ends were cut back, 3 bases at V and 8 bases at J, with 20 bases in the middle. CDR1 and CDR2 (germline): KGHSH, LQKENI.

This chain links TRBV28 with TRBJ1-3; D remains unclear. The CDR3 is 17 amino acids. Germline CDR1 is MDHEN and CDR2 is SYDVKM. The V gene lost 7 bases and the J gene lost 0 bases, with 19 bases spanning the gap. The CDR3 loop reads CASISNPPDFSGNTIYF. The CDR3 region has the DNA TGTGCCAGCATTTCAAACCCCCCGGATTTCTCTGGAAACACCATATATTTT.

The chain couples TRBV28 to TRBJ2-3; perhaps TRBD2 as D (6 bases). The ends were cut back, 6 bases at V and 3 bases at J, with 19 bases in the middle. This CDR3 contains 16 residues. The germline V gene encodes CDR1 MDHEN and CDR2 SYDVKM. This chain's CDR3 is CASRSVAGLTTDTQYF. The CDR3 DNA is TGTGCCAGCAGGTCCGTCGCGGGACTTACTACAGATACGCAGTATTTT.

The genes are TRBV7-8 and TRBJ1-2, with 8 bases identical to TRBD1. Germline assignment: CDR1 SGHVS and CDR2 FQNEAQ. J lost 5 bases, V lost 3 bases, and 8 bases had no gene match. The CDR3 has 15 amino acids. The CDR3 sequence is CASSFDRGRGYGYTF. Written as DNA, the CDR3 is TGTGCCAGCAGCTTTGACAGGGGAAGAGGGTATGGCTACACCTTC.

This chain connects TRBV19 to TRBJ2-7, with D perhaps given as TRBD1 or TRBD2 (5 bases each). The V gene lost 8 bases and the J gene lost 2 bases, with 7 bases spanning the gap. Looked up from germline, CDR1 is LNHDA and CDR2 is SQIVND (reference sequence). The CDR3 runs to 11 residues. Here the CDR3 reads CASGGPYEQYF. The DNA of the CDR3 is TGTGCCAGTGGGGGTCCCTACGAGCAGTACTTC.

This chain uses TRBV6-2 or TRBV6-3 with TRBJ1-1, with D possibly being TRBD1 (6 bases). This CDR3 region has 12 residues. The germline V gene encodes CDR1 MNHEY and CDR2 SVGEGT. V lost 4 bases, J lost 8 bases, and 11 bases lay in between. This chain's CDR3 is CASSSGGTEAFF. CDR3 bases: TGTGCCAGCAGTTCAGGAGGGACAGAAGCTTTCTTT.

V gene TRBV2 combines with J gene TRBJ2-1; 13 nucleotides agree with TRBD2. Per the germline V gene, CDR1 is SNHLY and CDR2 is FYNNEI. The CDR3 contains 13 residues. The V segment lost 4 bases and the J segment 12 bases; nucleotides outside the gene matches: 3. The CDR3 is CASSGLAGGAQFF. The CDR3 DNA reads TGTGCCAGCAGTGGACTAGCGGGAGGAGCGCAGTTCTTC.

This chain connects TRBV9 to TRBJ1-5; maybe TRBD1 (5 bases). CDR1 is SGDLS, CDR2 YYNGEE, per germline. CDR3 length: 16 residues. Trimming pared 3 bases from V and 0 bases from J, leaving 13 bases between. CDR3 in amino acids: CASSARGDSSNQPQHF. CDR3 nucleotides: TGTGCCAGCAGCGCCCGGGGGGACTCTAGCAATCAGCCCCAGCATTTT.

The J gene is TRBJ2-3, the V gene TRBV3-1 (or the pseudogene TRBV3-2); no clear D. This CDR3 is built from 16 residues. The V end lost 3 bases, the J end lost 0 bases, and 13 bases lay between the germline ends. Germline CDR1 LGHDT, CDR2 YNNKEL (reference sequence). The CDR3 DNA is TGTGCCAGCAGCCACCGGGTTGGAGACAGCACAGATACGCAGTATTTT. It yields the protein CASSHRVGDSTDTQYF.

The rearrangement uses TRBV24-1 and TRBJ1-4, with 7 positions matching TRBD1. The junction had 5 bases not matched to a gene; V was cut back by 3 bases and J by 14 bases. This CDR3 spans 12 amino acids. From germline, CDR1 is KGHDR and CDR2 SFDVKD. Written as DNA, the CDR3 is TGTGCCACCAGTGATAACAGGGGCCGGCTGTTTTTT. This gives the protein CATSDNRGRLFF.

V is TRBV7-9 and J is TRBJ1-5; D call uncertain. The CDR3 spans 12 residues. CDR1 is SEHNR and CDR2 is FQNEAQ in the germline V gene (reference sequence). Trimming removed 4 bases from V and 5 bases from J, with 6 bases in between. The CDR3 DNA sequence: TGTGCCAGCAGCTCAGCCTATCAGCCCCAGCATTTT. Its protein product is CASSSAYQPQHF.

The DNA for the CDR3 is TGTGCCAGCAGTGATTGGGACGGGCAGTATGGCTACACCTTC. As protein: CASSDWDGQYGYTF. The chain employs TRBV25-1 and TRBJ1-2, with D possibly being TRBD1 (5 bases). Germline CDR1 and CDR2: MGHDK and SYGVNS. Trimming pared 3 bases from V and 5 bases from J, leaving 13 bases between. The CDR3 extends over 14 amino acids.